Presented here are 6 T cell receptor beta chains from one specimen sequenced in a study of T-cell memory formation after mild COVID-19. TCRdb re-derived calls from the 5' RACE reads in MiXCR, one entry per CDR3 protein. The profile covers more than 350,000 distinct CDR3 sequences, with roughly 20% appearing a single time and around 12% taken by the ten largest. The sequencing input was PBMCs or a T cell subset sorted from them (not recorded which). The receptors here all came from an adult woman who had mild COVID-19 (a few samples of this study predate the infection). Cell type and time point are not known.

Only one count was recorded for this clonotype. V usage is TRBV20-1 and J usage is TRBJ1-5; 10 bases match TRBD1. This CDR3 region has 14 residues. J lost 4 bases, V lost 5 bases, and 5 bases had no gene match. The germline V gene encodes CDR1 DFQATT and CDR2 SNEGSKA (reference sequence). The CDR3 protein is CSAQGDRGNQPQHF. CDR3 DNA: TGCAGTGCTCAGGGGGACAGGGGAAATCAGCCCCAGCATTTT.

The chain is built from TRBV29-1 and TRBJ1-2, with D unresolved. This CDR3 spans 12 amino acids. Germline V CDR1 and CDR2: SQVTM, ANQGSEA. Trimming removed 7 bases from V and 7 bases from J, with 16 bases in between. The CDR3 DNA is TGCAGCGCCGAGGGAGGGTGGATTGGCTACACCTTC. Its translation: CSAEGGWIGYTF.

This sequence joins TRBV6-5 and TRBJ1-2; a weak D match, TRBD1 (6 bases). The V gene lost 7 bases and the J gene lost 6 bases, with 15 bases spanning the gap. This CDR3 is 13 amino acids long. Germline-derived CDR1 and CDR2 are MNHEY and SVGAGI. The CDR3 DNA follows: TGTGCCAGCACCCTGGGGGCAGGGAATGGCTACACCTTC. It encodes CASTLGAGNGYTF.

The V and J genes are TRBV4-1 and TRBJ1-2, with D possibly being TRBD1 (6 bases). This CDR3 has 16 amino acids. The germline gives CDR1 MGHRA, CDR2 YSYEKL. The germline V and J ends were trimmed by 4 bases and 4 bases, with 19 bases remaining between them. The CDR3 DNA reads TGCGCCAGCAGCCCGGGTCAGGGACAACATATCTATGGCTACACCTTC. Amino acid sequence: CASSPGQGQHIYGYTF.

In this sample, this clonotype turned up a few times. The rearrangement joins TRBV18 to TRBJ1-1, with D unclear. The CDR3 extends over 14 amino acids. Trimming pared 4 bases from V and 4 bases from J, leaving 13 bases between. The germline gives CDR1 KGHSH, CDR2 LQKENI. The CDR3 DNA follows: TGTGCCAGCTCACGTTTCGGCGGCAGCACTGAAGCTTTCTTT. Protein product: CASSRFGGSTEAFF.

The rearrangement uses TRBV20-1 and TRBJ2-7, with a possible D match to TRBD2 (6 bases). V lost 3 bases to trimming and J lost 4 bases, with 22 bases between them. The germline V gene encodes CDR1 DFQATT and CDR2 SNEGSKA (reference sequence). The CDR3 spans 16 residues. The CDR3, as DNA: TGCAGTGCTAGGACCTCTCCGGGGAGAGGGACTTACGAGCAGTACTTC. Protein product: CSARTSPGRGTYEQYF.